What follows are 15 T cell receptor beta chains derived from one specimen sequenced in a study of a mutant IDH1 vaccine in newly diagnosed glioma. Generated by immunoSEQ multiplex PCR, the TCRdb table keeps only in-frame clones and is missing some. The sample yields about 74,000 clones, around nine tenths seen once. Time point meaning: week 35, safety follow-up. Every single dose of the vaccine, 300 ug of mutant IDH1 20-mer peptide, came with topical imiquimod. No cognate antigen is known for these TCRs. The starting material was PBMCs, obtained from a glioma patient whose treatment included an IDH1 peptide vaccine. The receptors shown here come from a man aged 25-45 years with glioma.

The chain carries TRBV7-9 and TRBJ2-6; a possible D gene is TRBD2 (5 bases). The CDR3 has 13 amino acids. V lost 8 bases and J 2 bases, leaving 7 bases between the germline ends. Germline V gene lookup returns CDR1 SEHNR and CDR2 FQNEAQ (reference sequence). In nucleotides, the CDR3 is TGTGCCAGCGGGAGAACTGGGGCCAACGTCCTGACTTTC. Residues: CASGRTGANVLTF.

This clone has only one observation. V is TRBV12-2 and J is TRBJ2-6; the D call of TRBD1 is as the table states it, not checked on the DNA. TRBV12-2 is a pseudogene locus. CDR3 size: 18 residues. This CDR3 is CASHFSRGQGAGANVLTF. In DNA, the CDR3 is TGTGCAAGTCACTTTAGTAGGGGACAGGGGGCTGGGGCCAACGTCCTGACTTTC.

The chain is built from TRBV6-1 and TRBJ2-1, with 11 bases matching TRBD2. After removal of 6 bases from V and 7 bases from J, the junction contained 8 bases not matched to a gene. CDR3 length equals 15 residues. Germline V CDR1 and CDR2: MNHNS, SASEGT. CDR3 loop: CASSLLAGVGNEQFF. The DNA for the CDR3 is TGTGCCAGCAGCCTACTAGCGGGAGTGGGTAATGAGCAGTTCTTC.

This sequence joins TRBV28 and TRBJ1-6; D uncertain. The V gene's germline CDR1 is MDHEN and CDR2 SYDVKM. Trimming removed 9 bases from V and 11 bases from J, with 20 bases in between. The CDR3 contains 14 residues. The DNA of the CDR3 is TGTGCCAGTTCGAGCCCCGGAGGTGAGACACCCCTCCACTTT. This translates into CASSSPGGETPLHF. The whole variable domain, filled in from reference TRBV28 and TRBJ1-6, reads DVKVTQSSRYLVKRTGEKVFLECVQDMDHENMFWYRQDPGLGLRLIYFSYDVKMKEKGDIPEGYSVSREKKERFSLILESASTNQTSMYLCASSSPGGETPLHFGNGTRLTVT.

The J gene is TRBJ2-3, the V gene TRBV27; D possibly corresponds to TRBD1 (6 bases). The CDR3 totals 16 residues. The V and J ends lost 4 bases and 6 bases respectively, with 20 bases between them. Germline CDR1 MNHEY, CDR2 SMNVEV (reference sequence). CDR3 sequence reads: CASSSVSGTRFDTQYF. In DNA form, the CDR3 reads TGTGCCAGCAGTTCAGTCTCCGGGACACGCTTTGATACGCAGTATTTT.

The chain couples TRBV4-1 to TRBJ1-1; tentative D call: TRBD1 (6 bases). Germline CDR1 MGHRA, CDR2 YSYEKL. The CDR3 runs 15 residues. V lost 3 bases and J 0 bases, leaving 11 bases between the germline ends. The CDR3, as DNA: TGCGCCAGCAGCCAGGCCGGGACATTGAACACTGAAGCTTTCTTT. Translation gives CASSQAGTLNTEAFF.

This clone occurred a few times. One end of the junction fails to match germline, which may point to a read error. This sequence joins TRBV10-3 and TRBJ1-1; TRBD1 might be the D (5 bases). The CDR3 is 10 amino acids. Germline V gives CDR1 ENHRY, CDR2 SYGVKD. For the CDR3, the DNA is TGTGCCACACGGGACTCGGTAGTAATCTTT. This encodes CATRDSVVIF.

V and J are TRBV5-1 and TRBJ2-7, with a possible D match to TRBD1 (6 bases). The germline gives CDR1 SGHRS, CDR2 YFSETQ. This CDR3 is built from 14 residues. V gave up 4 bases and J gave up 0 bases, with 11 bases separating them. The DNA of the CDR3 is TGCGCCAGCAGCCCGGGACATAGCTCCTACGAGCAGTACTTC. As protein: CASSPGHSSYEQYF.

The V gene is TRBV2, the J gene TRBJ1-6; the D gene is possibly TRBD1 (6 bases). Trimming pared 8 bases from V and 5 bases from J, leaving 13 bases between. The CDR3 totals 14 residues. Germline values: CDR1 SNHLY, CDR2 FYNNEI. CDR3 nucleotides: TGTGCCAGCGACGAACAGGGAAATAATTCACCCCTCCACTTT. This sequence encodes CASDEQGNNSPLHF.

This clone has more than one count but fewer than ten. V is TRBV7-9 and J is TRBJ2-1; possible D gene TRBD2, 6 bases. V gave up 1 base and J gave up 12 bases, with 22 bases separating them. The CDR3 is made up of 16 amino acids. Germline loops: CDR1 SEHNR, CDR2 FQNEAQ (reference sequence). DNA for the CDR3: TGTGCCAGCAGCTTAGTATCGGGGACTCCTGAACGTGGGCAGTTCTTC. Encoded protein: CASSLVSGTPERGQFF.

The rearrangement uses TRBV9 and TRBJ1-2; D gene ambiguous. This CDR3 contains 17 residues. In germline, CDR1 is SGDLS, CDR2 YYNGEE. The V end was cut by 0 bases, the J end by 6 bases, with 21 bases between. CDR3 protein: CASSVVGSLIPSNGYTF. The CDR3 coding sequence is TGTGCCAGCAGCGTAGTAGGATCCCTCATACCTTCGAATGGCTACACCTTC.

The chain couples TRBV10-2 to TRBJ1-2; TRBD1 agrees at 10 bases. Looked up from germline, CDR1 is WSHSY and CDR2 is SAAADI. CDR3 length: 16 amino acids. V shed 3 bases and J 4 bases; nucleotides not matched to a gene: 8. CDR3 sequence: CASSDFRTGGAYGYTF. The CDR3 DNA is TGCGCCAGCAGTGATTTCCGGACAGGGGGGGCCTATGGCTACACCTTC.

In DNA, the CDR3 is TGTGCCAGCAGTTTATCAGGGAACGGGGCCAACGTCCTGACTTTC. The encoded protein is CASSLSGNGANVLTF. This chain uses TRBV27 with TRBJ2-6; D unclear. CDR3 length equals 15 residues. The germline V and J ends were trimmed by 0 bases and 4 bases, with 7 bases remaining between them. The germline CDR1 and CDR2 sequences are MNHEY and SMNVEV (reference sequence). The full variable domain, rest sourced from reference TRBV27 and TRBJ2-6, is EAQVTQNPRYLITVTGKKLTVTCSQNMNHEYMSWYRQDPGLGLRQIYYSMNVEVTDKGDVPEGYKVSRKEKRNFPLILESPSPNQTSLYFCASSLSGNGANVLTFGAGSRLTVL.

The CDR3 nucleotides read TGCGCCAGCAGCCAAGATCACGGGGAAGTTGACTATGGCTACACCTTC. Residues: CASSQDHGEVDYGYTF. The chain uses TRBV4-3 and TRBJ1-2; D is undetermined. This CDR3 has 16 amino acids. Germline V CDR1 and CDR2: LGHNA, YSLEER. Trimming left V 0 bases short and J 3 bases short, with 14 bases between.

The V gene is TRBV6-1, the J gene TRBJ2-7; 7 bases are shared with TRBD2. The CDR3 contains 14 residues. V trimming: 6 bases; J trimming: 2 bases; junction bases outside the gene matches: 7. Germline CDR1 MNHNS, CDR2 SASEGT. CDR3 sequence reads: CASRASGTTYEQYF. The DNA for the CDR3 is TGTGCCAGCAGAGCTAGCGGAACGACCTACGAGCAGTACTTC.